This entry lists 11 T cell receptor beta chains sequenced from one sample in a study of molecular identifiers for immune sequencing clone quantification. Via MiXCR, TCRdb re-called the PCR reads, giving one row per CDR3 protein. The data hold some 40,000 distinct CDR3 sequences, with around 20% observed a single time. The material sequenced was naive CD8+ T cells from blood, with Jurkat cell RNA spiked in. Subset in this sample: FACS-sorted CD8+CD4-CCR7+CD45RA+ naive T cells. These TCRs come from a human donor in good health. Some libraries in this study had Jurkat cell RNA spiked in.

The table lists this clonotype with a few counts. The chain is built from TRBV28 and TRBJ2-7, with TRBD2 as a possible D gene (5 bases). The CDR3 spans 14 residues. Trimming cost V 8 bases and J 2 bases, with 16 bases left between them. Germline CDR1 and CDR2: MDHEN and SYDVKM. The CDR3 is CASALPGTAYEQYF. As DNA, the CDR3 is TGTGCCAGCGCTCTTCCGGGAACGGCCTACGAGCAGTACTTC.

This clonotype has only a few counts. The rearrangement joins TRBV27 to TRBJ1-5; D uncertain. The CDR3 extends over 13 amino acids. V dropped 2 bases and J dropped 6 bases, with 8 bases sitting between them. The germline V gene encodes CDR1 MNHEY and CDR2 SMNVEV (reference sequence). CDR3 sequence: CASSLRGGQPQHF. The CDR3 DNA reads as TGTGCCAGCAGTTTACGGGGTGGTCAGCCCCAGCATTTT.

Many counts were recorded for this clonotype. This chain joins TRBV28 and TRBJ1-1; perhaps TRBD1 as D (6 bases). Trimming took 6 bases from V and 5 from J, leaving 10 bases between them. The germline V gene encodes CDR1 MDHEN and CDR2 SYDVKM. The CDR3 consists of 12 residues. CDR3 amino acids: CASRIGGTEAFF. As DNA, the CDR3 is TGTGCCAGCAGGATAGGGGGGACTGAAGCTTTCTTT.

The gene calls are TRBV27 and TRBJ2-7; no clear D. The CDR3 spans 14 residues. Trimming left V 2 bases short and J 0 bases short, with 8 bases between. Germline V gives CDR1 MNHEY, CDR2 SMNVEV (reference sequence). The CDR3 sequence: CASSLRAVSYEQYF. CDR3 nucleotide sequence: TGTGCCAGCAGTTTACGGGCCGTCTCCTACGAGCAGTACTTC.

The rearrangement joins TRBV25-1 to TRBJ1-2, with TRBD1 as a possible D gene (6 bases). V was shortened by 3 bases and J by 8 bases, with 16 bases between the two germline ends. CDR3 length: 14 residues. The V gene's germline CDR1 is MGHDK and CDR2 SYGVNS. CDR3 DNA: TGTGCCAGCAGTGATGTAGGGGGATCGCGCGGCTACACCTTC. The encoded protein is CASSDVGGSRGYTF.

This clonotype was counted ten times or more. The rearrangement uses TRBV29-1 and TRBJ2-3; D is undetermined. The CDR3 contains 16 residues. Germline CDR1 SQVTM, CDR2 ANQGSEA. Trimming cost V 6 bases and J 4 bases, with 23 bases left between them. CDR3 DNA: TGCAGCGTAGCCGGGTCCCAGTCTATGCCCTCAGATACGCAGTATTTT. This translates into CSVAGSQSMPSDTQYF.

This clonotype was detected many times. The chain links TRBV4-3 to TRBJ2-3; D may match TRBD1 or TRBD2 (5 bases each). Germline V gene sequence: CDR1 LGHNA, CDR2 YSLEER. This CDR3 region has 16 residues. With 2 bases removed from V and 1 base from J, the gap between germline ends came to 13 bases. The CDR3 here is CASSQRGEVGTDTQYF. The DNA of the CDR3 is TGCGCCAGCAGCCAACGGGGCGAGGTTGGCACAGATACGCAGTATTTT.

This clonotype was seen repeatedly, ten times or more. The chain has TRBV2 and TRBJ2-1; D not certain. This CDR3 has 14 amino acids. CDR1 is SNHLY and CDR2 is FYNNEI in the germline V gene. The V end lost 0 bases, the J end lost 9 bases, and 12 bases lay between the germline ends. Here the CDR3 reads CASSEASPTSEQFF. CDR3 bases: TGTGCCAGCAGTGAAGCGTCACCAACGAGTGAGCAGTTCTTC.

This clonotype was seen at least ten times. The rearrangement joins TRBV7-9 to TRBJ2-1; weak D call: TRBD2 (5 bases). In germline, CDR1 is SEHNR, CDR2 FQNEAQ (reference sequence). V was clipped by 3 bases and J by 1 base, with 10 bases between them. This CDR3 is 15 amino acids long. CDR3 nucleotides: TGTGCCAGCAGCTTGACGGGGATTTCCTACAATGAGCAGTTCTTC. It is translated as CASSLTGISYNEQFF.

This clonotype has a count of ten or more. The V call is TRBV9, the J call TRBJ1-1; weak D call: TRBD1 (5 bases). The CDR3 sequence is 17 residues long. The V and J ends lost 3 bases and 4 bases respectively, with 22 bases between them. Germline CDR1 reads SGDLS; CDR2 reads YYNGEE. The CDR3 bases are TGTGCCAGCAGCGCACGTAGGGGCGTAGGTTGGGGCACTGAAGCTTTCTTT. It is translated as CASSARRGVGWGTEAFF.

This clonotype was detected ten times or more. The chain is built from TRBV27 and TRBJ2-1, with D hard to call. In germline, CDR1 is MNHEY, CDR2 SMNVEV (reference sequence). Deletions cut 3 bases from V and 7 bases from J, with 10 bases between. The CDR3 extends over 13 amino acids. The CDR3 sequence: CASSFKSLNEQFF. Written as DNA, the CDR3 is TGTGCCAGCAGTTTTAAATCCTTAAATGAGCAGTTCTTC.